This is a list of T cell receptor beta chains from one sample in a study of shared T cell receptors in the human thymus. Data came from immunoSEQ multiplex PCR; TCRdb stores just in-frame clones and leaves some out. The sample has hundreds of thousands of clones, roughly 94% seen once. Source material: thymocytes. These receptors were collected from a human donor. Each CDR3 is given with its conserved first and last residue. A D gene is named only where the DNA matches it firmly. Clone size is given for some rows only: seen once, a few or many times, or a class if the clone is expanded.

J: TRBJ2-1; size: -; D: -; V: TRBV18; CDR3: CASSPLVWRKSYNEQFF; DNA: TGTGCCAGCTCACCACTTGTTTGGCGGAAATCCTACAATGAGCAGTTCTTC
J: TRBJ2-7; size: -; D: TRBD2; V: TRBV7-2; CDR3: CASSFLDERGYEQYF; DNA: TGTGCCAGCAGCTTCCTAGACGAGCGGGGCTACGAGCAGTACTTC
J: TRBJ2-2; size: -; D: TRBD2; V: TRBV25-1; CDR3: CASSDLLAGGTNTGELFF; DNA: TGTGCCAGCAGTGATCTTCTAGCGGGAGGGACGAACACCGGGGAGCTGTTTTTT
J: TRBJ2-1; size: -; D: -; V: TRBV30; CDR3: CAWSVRASSSNNEQFF; DNA: TGTGCCTGGAGTGTAAGGGCGTCTAGCAGCAACAATGAGCAGTTCTTC
J: TRBJ2-3; size: -; D: TRBD2; V: TRBV27; CDR3: CASSPRTRTDTQYF; DNA: TGTGCCAGCAGTCCCAGGACTAGAACAGATACGCAGTATTTT
J: TRBJ2-7; size: -; D: TRBD2; V: TRBV7-9; CDR3: CASSLTGLAGYEQYF; DNA: TGTGCCAGCAGCTTAACCGGACTAGCGGGTTACGAGCAGTACTTC
J: TRBJ1-2; size: -; D: TRBD1; V: TRBV27; CDR3: CASSALLQGEEYGYTF; DNA: TGTGCCAGCAGTGCCTTATTACAGGGGGAGGAGTATGGCTACACCTTC
J: TRBJ2-7; size: -; D: TRBD2; V: TRBV25-1; CDR3: CASSDRVQGGSSYEQYF; DNA: TGTGCCAGCAGTGACCGCGTCCAGGGCGGGAGCTCCTACGAGCAGTACTTC
J: TRBJ2-7; size: -; D: TRBD2; V: TRBV5-4; CDR3: CASSKHSRDYPSYEQYF; DNA: TGTGCCAGCAGCAAACATTCCCGGGACTATCCCTCCTACGAGCAGTACTTC
J: TRBJ2-5; size: -; D: -; V: TRBV7-9; CDR3: CASSRTRPQRQQETQYF; DNA: TGTGCCAGCAGCCGAACAAGACCACAGCGGCAGCAAGAGACCCAGTACTTC
J: TRBJ2-4; size: -; D: -; V: TRBV30; CDR3: CAWGRAPGDIQYF; DNA: TGTGCCTGGGGAAGGGCCCCGGGGGACATTCAGTACTTC
J: TRBJ2-3; size: -; D: TRBD2; V: TRBV27; CDR3: CASSRRLAASTDTQYF; DNA: TGTGCCAGCAGTAGGCGACTAGCTGCTAGCACAGATACGCAGTATTTT
J: TRBJ2-1; size: once; D: -; V: TRBV28; CDR3: CASRSSKRAYNEQFF; DNA: TGTGCCAGCAGGTCTAGCAAGAGGGCCTACAATGAGCAGTTCTTC
J: TRBJ1-1; size: -; D: TRBD1; V: TRBV19; CDR3: CASSIRGQDTEAFF; DNA: TGTGCCAGTAGTATTAGGGGGCAAGACACTGAAGCTTTCTTT
J: TRBJ2-5; size: -; D: -; V: TRBV19; CDR3: CASSHLWGEETQYF; DNA: TGTGCCAGTAGTCACCTCTGGGGGGAAGAGACCCAGTACTTC
J: TRBJ2-1; size: -; D: -; V: TRBV29-1; CDR3: CSVQVTARNEQFF; DNA: TGCAGCGTTCAGGTAACAGCGCGGAATGAGCAGTTCTTC
J: TRBJ1-5; size: -; D: -; V: TRBV7-4; CDR3: CASSLGLQPQHF; DNA: TGTGCCAGCAGCTTAGGGCTCCAGCCCCAGCATTTT
J: TRBJ1-4; size: -; D: -; V: TRBV27; CDR3: CASSHHRGRGREKLFF; DNA: TGTGCCAGCAGTCACCACAGAGGAAGGGGCCGGGAAAAACTGTTTTTT
J: TRBJ1-4; size: -; D: TRBD1; V: TRBV6-4; CDR3: CASIRPKTGGAGDEKLFF; DNA: TGTGCCAGCATTAGGCCCAAGACAGGGGGCGCTGGGGATGAAAAACTGTTTTTT
J: TRBJ2-1; size: -; D: -; V: TRBV27; CDR3: CASSFRDERTNEQFF; DNA: TGTGCCAGCAGTTTTCGGGATGAAAGAACTAATGAGCAGTTCTTC
J: TRBJ2-1; size: -; D: TRBD2; V: TRBV5-1; CDR3: CASSFAPTGTSPLRGFF; DNA: TGCGCCAGCAGCTTTGCCCCCACCGGGACTAGCCCACTCAGGGGGTTCTTC
J: TRBJ2-1; size: -; D: -; V: TRBV7-9; CDR3: CASSLMVGSQNEQFF; DNA: TGTGCCAGCAGCTTAATGGTCGGGAGTCAAAATGAGCAGTTCTTC
J: TRBJ1-2; size: -; D: TRBD1; V: TRBV27; CDR3: CASSEGAGGYTF; DNA: TGTGCCAGCAGCGAGGGGGCAGGCGGCTACACCTTC
J: TRBJ2-1; size: -; D: -; V: TRBV25-1; CDR3: CASSESDSPHNEQFF; DNA: TGTGCCAGCAGTGAATCGGATAGCCCCCACAATGAGCAGTTCTTC
J: TRBJ2-5; size: -; D: -; V: TRBV6-5; CDR3: CASSLDSKETQYF; DNA: TGTGCCAGCAGCCTGGACAGTAAGGAGACCCAGTACTTC
J: TRBJ2-1; size: -; D: TRBD2; V: TRBV10-3; CDR3: CAILGLGYNEQFF; DNA: TGTGCCATCTTGGGACTAGGCTACAATGAGCAGTTCTTC
J: TRBJ2-7; size: -; D: -; V: TRBV11-3; CDR3: CASSSGVPADEQYF; DNA: TGTGCCAGCAGCTCGGGCGTCCCCGCGGACGAGCAGTACTTC
J: TRBJ2-3; size: -; D: -; V: TRBV7-8; CDR3: CASTGFVTDTQYF; DNA: TGTGCCAGCACAGGGTTTGTCACAGATACGCAGTATTTT
J: TRBJ2-7; size: -; D: TRBD2; V: TRBV9; CDR3: CASSVRSGSYEQYF; DNA: TGTGCCAGCAGCGTACGGAGCGGGAGCTACGAGCAGTACTTC
J: TRBJ2-3; size: -; D: TRBD2; V: TRBV25-1; CDR3: CASQPGLAGVSTDTQYF; DNA: TGTGCCAGTCAACCGGGACTAGCGGGAGTGAGCACAGATACGCAGTATTTT
J: TRBJ1-1; size: -; D: -; V: TRBV27; CDR3: CASSLWAGGTEAFF; DNA: TGTGCCAGCAGTTTATGGGCTGGGGGCACTGAAGCTTTCTTT
J: TRBJ2-1; size: -; D: -; V: TRBV15; CDR3: CATSRVSSGFSSYNEQFF; DNA: TGTGCCACCAGCAGAGTATCGAGCGGGTTTAGCTCCTACAATGAGCAGTTCTTC
J: TRBJ2-2; size: once; D: TRBD1; V: TRBV2; CDR3: CASSEAEDRGRDGELFF; DNA: TGTGCCAGCAGTGAAGCGGAGGACAGGGGGCGGGACGGGGAGCTGTTTTTT
J: TRBJ1-2; size: -; D: TRBD1; V: TRBV7-8; CDR3: CASSYRVRDRGLGGYTF; DNA: TGTGCCAGCAGCTACCGAGTTAGGGACAGGGGGCTTGGCGGCTACACCTTC
J: TRBJ1-2; size: -; D: -; V: TRBV7-8; CDR3: CASSLGPNYGYTF; DNA: TGTGCCAGCAGCTTAGGGCCTAACTATGGCTACACCTTC
J: TRBJ2-7; size: -; D: -; V: TRBV11-3; CDR3: CASSFPGTYEQYF; DNA: TGTGCCAGCAGCTTTCCCGGGACCTACGAGCAGTACTTC
J: TRBJ1-5; size: -; D: -; V: TRBV28; CDR3: CASSTTSINQPQHF; DNA: TGTGCCAGCAGCACGACCAGTATCAATCAGCCCCAGCATTTT
J: TRBJ1-2; size: -; D: TRBD1; V: TRBV9; CDR3: CASSPHRTGGVYGYTF; DNA: TGTGCCAGCAGCCCTCATCGGACAGGGGGCGTCTATGGCTACACCTTC
J: TRBJ2-7; size: once; D: -; V: TRBV6-5; CDR3: CATRELGVRYEQYF; DNA: TGTGCCACCCGTGAATTGGGGGTGCGGTACGAGCAGTACTTC
J: TRBJ2-5; size: -; D: -; V: TRBV11-2; CDR3: CASRHVETQYF; DNA: TGTGCCAGCAGACACGTGGAGACCCAGTACTTC
J: TRBJ2-3; size: -; D: TRBD2; V: TRBV29-1; CDR3: CSVEGREPGAPFTDTQYF; DNA: TGCAGCGTTGAAGGGCGGGAGCCCGGCGCCCCATTCACAGATACGCAGTATTTT
J: TRBJ2-2; size: -; D: -; V: TRBV30; CDR3: CAWSVDYYGGLANTGELFF; DNA: TGTGCCTGGAGTGTGGACTACTATGGGGGTTTAGCGAACACCGGGGAGCTGTTTTTT
J: TRBJ2-1; size: once; D: TRBD2; V: TRBV7-2; CDR3: CASSSPHLGLAGVYNEQFF; DNA: TGTGCCAGCAGCAGCCCGCACCTCGGACTAGCGGGGGTCTACAATGAGCAGTTCTTC
J: TRBJ1-6; size: -; D: TRBD1; V: TRBV4-1; CDR3: CASSQDRAGQGGSPLHF; DNA: TGCGCCAGCAGCCAAGATAGGGCCGGGCAGGGGGGTTCACCCCTCCACTTT
J: TRBJ2-1; size: -; D: -; V: TRBV19; CDR3: CASSIRGMGEQFF; DNA: TGTGCCAGTAGTATACGTGGGATGGGTGAGCAGTTCTTC
J: TRBJ2-2; size: -; D: -; V: TRBV7-9; CDR3: CASSFRDKNTGELFF; DNA: TGTGCCAGCAGCTTCCGGGACAAAAACACCGGGGAGCTGTTTTTT
J: TRBJ2-1; size: once; D: -; V: TRBV7-2; CDR3: CASSELRSSYNEQFF; DNA: TGTGCCAGCAGCGAACTACGCTCCTCCTACAATGAGCAGTTCTTC
J: TRBJ1-1; size: -; D: -; V: TRBV12-5; CDR3: CASGLAPLGRTNTEAFF; DNA: TGTGCTAGTGGTTTGGCCCCTCTTGGCAGAACGAACACTGAAGCTTTCTTT
J: TRBJ2-1; size: -; D: -; V: TRBV10-2; CDR3: CASLTIPGLQASEQFF; DNA: TGCGCCAGCCTCACCATCCCGGGACTGCAGGCCTCCGAGCAGTTCTTC
J: TRBJ2-7; size: -; D: -; V: TRBV28; CDR3: CASSYIMMNHGAYEQYF; DNA: TGTGCCAGCAGTTATATAATGATGAACCATGGGGCCTACGAGCAGTACTTC
J: TRBJ2-4; size: -; D: -; V: TRBV19; CDR3: CASSIVPAALAKNIQYF; DNA: TGTGCCAGTAGTATAGTCCCAGCGGCCCTAGCCAAAAACATTCAGTACTTC
J: TRBJ2-1; size: -; D: TRBD2; V: TRBV5-1; CDR3: CASSRGLAGNYNEQFF; DNA: TGCGCCAGCAGCCGGGGACTAGCGGGCAACTACAATGAGCAGTTCTTC
J: TRBJ1-3; size: once; D: -; V: TRBV15; CDR3: CATSRVCRLTENTIYF; DNA: TGTGCCACCAGCAGAGTATGCAGACTCACCGAAAACACCATATATTTT
J: TRBJ1-2; size: -; D: -; V: TRBV5-5; CDR3: CASSPKDRQLAF; DNA: TGTGCCAGCAGCCCTAAAGACAGGCAGTTAGCCTTC